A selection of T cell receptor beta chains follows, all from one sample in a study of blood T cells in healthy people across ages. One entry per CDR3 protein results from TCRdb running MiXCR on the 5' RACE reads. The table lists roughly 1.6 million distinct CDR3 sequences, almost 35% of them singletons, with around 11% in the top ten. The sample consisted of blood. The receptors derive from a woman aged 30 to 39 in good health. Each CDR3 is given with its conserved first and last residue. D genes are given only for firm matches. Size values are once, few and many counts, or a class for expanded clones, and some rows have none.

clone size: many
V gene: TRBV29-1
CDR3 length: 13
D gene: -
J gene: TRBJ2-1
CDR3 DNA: TGCAGCGTTGAAAAGGGGGGCTACAATGAGCAGTTCTTC
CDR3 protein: CSVEKGGYNEQFF

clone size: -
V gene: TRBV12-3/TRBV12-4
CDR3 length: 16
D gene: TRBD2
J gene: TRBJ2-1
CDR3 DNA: TGTGCCAGCAGTTTAGGGGCGGGAGTCAACTACAATGAGCAGTTCTTC
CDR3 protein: CASSLGAGVNYNEQFF

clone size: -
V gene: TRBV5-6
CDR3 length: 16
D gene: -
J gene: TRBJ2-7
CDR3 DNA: TGTGCCAGCAGCCTAGGACAGTTGTCAGCTACCTACGAGCAGTACTTC
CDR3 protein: CASSLGQLSATYEQYF

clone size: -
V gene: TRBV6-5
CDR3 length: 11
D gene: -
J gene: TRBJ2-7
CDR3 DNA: TGTGCCAGCGCCAGGGGCAACGAGCAGTACTTC
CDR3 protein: CASARGNEQYF

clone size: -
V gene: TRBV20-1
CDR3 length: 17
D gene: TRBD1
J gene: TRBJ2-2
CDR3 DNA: TGCAGTGCTAGAGATTCCAGGGGGCCCACGAACACCGGGGAGCTGTTTTTT
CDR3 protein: CSARDSRGPTNTGELFF

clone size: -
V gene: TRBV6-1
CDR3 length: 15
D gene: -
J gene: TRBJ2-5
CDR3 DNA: TGTGCCAGCAGGGGGAGGAGGGGACCCCAAGAGACCCAGTACTTC
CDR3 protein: CASRGRRGPQETQYF

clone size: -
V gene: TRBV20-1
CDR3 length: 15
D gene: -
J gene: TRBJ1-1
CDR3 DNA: TGCAGTGCTAGAGTCCGGGGGCAATTGAACACTGAAGCTTTCTTT
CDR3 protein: CSARVRGQLNTEAFF

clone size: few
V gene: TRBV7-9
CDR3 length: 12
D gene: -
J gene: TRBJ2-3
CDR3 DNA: TGTGCCAGCAGGCAGAAGGGAGATACGCAGTATTTT
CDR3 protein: CASRQKGDTQYF

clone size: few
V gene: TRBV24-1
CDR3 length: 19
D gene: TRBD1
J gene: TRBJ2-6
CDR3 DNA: TGTGCCACCAGTGACTCTGACAGGGCGGAACTCTCTGGGGCCAACGTCCTGACTTTC
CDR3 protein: CATSDSDRAELSGANVLTF

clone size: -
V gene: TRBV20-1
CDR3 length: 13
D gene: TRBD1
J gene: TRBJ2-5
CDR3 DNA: TGCAGTGCAAAGGGACAGGGCCAAGAGACCCAGTACTTC
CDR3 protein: CSAKGQGQETQYF

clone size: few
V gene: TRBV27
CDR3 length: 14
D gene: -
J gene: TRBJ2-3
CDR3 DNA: TGTGCCAGCAGTACCAGACAGGTTTCAGATACGCAGTATTTT
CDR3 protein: CASSTRQVSDTQYF

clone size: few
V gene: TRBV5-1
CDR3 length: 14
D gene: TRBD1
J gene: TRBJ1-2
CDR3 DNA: TGCGCCAGCAGCAAGGACAGGGGGCAACATGGCTACACCTTC
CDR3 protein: CASSKDRGQHGYTF

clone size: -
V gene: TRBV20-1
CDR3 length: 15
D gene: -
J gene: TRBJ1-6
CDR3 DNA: TGCAGTGCCAGGAGTCTGACAGCCTATAATTCACCCCTCCACTTT
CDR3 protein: CSARSLTAYNSPLHF

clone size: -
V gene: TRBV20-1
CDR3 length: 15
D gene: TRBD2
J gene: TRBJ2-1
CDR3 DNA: TGCAGTGCGTTTCCTAGCGGGGGGGCTTACAATGAGCAGTTCTTC
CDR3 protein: CSAFPSGGAYNEQFF

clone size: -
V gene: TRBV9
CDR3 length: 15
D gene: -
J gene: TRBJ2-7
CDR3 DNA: TGTGCCAGCAGCGGAGGGATGGCGGGGTATTACGAGCAGTACTTC
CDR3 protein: CASSGGMAGYYEQYF

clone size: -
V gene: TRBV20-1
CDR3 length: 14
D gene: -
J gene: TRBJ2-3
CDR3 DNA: TGCAGTGCTTGGACGGGGGTTAGCACAGATACGCAGTATTTT
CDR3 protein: CSAWTGVSTDTQYF

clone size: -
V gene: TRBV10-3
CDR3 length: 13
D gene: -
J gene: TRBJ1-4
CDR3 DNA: TGTGCCACCGGCGGAGCAACTAATGAAAAACTGTTTTTT
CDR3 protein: CATGGATNEKLFF